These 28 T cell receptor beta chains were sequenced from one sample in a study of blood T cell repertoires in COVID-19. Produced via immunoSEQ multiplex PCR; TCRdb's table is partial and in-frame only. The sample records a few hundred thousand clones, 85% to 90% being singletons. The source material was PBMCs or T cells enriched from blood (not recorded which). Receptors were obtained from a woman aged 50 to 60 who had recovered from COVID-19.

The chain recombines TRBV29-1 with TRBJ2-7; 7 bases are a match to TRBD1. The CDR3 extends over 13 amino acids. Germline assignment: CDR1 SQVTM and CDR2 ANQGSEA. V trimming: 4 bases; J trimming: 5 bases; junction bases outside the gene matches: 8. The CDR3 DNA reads TGCAGCGTTGCCGACAGGGTACCCCACGAGCAGTACTTC. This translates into CSVADRVPHEQYF.

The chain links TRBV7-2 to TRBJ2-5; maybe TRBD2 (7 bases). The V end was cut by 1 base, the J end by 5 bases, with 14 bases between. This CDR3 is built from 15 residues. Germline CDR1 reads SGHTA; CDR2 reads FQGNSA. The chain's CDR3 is CASSLGGGSRETQYF. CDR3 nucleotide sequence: TGTGCCAGCAGCTTAGGGGGGGGCTCCCGTGAGACCCAGTACTTC.

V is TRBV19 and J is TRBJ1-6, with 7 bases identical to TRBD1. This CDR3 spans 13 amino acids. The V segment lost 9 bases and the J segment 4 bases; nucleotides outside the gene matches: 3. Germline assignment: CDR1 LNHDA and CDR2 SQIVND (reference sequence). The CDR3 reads CASGGQYNSPLHF. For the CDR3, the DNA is TGTGCCAGCGGGGGACAGTATAATTCACCCCTCCACTTT.

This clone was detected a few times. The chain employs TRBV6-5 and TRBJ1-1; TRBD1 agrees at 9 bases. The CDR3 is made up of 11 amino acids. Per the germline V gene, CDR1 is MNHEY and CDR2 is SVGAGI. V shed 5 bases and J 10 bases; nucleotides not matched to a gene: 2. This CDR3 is CASSPGQGAFF. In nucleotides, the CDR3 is TGTGCCAGCAGTCCGGGACAGGGAGCTTTCTTT.

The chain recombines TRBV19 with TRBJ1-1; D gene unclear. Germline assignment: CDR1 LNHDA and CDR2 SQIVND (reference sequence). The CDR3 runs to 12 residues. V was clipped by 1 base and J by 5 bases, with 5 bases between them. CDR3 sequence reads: CASSIGLTEAFF. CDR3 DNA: TGTGCCAGTAGTATAGGTTTAACTGAAGCTTTCTTT.

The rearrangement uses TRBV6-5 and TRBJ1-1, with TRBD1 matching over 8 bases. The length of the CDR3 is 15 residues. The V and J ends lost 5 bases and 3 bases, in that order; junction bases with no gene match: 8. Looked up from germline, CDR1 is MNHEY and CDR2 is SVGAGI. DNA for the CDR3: TGTGCCAGCAGTACCCGGACAGGGCGGGACACTGAAGCTTTCTTT. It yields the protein CASSTRTGRDTEAFF.

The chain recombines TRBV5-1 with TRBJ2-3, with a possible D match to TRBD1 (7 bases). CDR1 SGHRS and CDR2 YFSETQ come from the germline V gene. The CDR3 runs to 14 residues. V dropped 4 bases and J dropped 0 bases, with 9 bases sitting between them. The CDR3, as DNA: TGCGCCAGCAGCGCGGGACAGAGCACAGATACGCAGTATTTT. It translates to CASSAGQSTDTQYF.

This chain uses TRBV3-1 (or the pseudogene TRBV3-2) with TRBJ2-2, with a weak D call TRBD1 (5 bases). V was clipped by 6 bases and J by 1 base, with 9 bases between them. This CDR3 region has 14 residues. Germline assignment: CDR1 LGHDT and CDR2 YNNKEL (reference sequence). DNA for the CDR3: TGTGCCAGCAGACAGGTCGTGAACACCGGGGAGCTGTTTTTT. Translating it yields CASRQVVNTGELFF.

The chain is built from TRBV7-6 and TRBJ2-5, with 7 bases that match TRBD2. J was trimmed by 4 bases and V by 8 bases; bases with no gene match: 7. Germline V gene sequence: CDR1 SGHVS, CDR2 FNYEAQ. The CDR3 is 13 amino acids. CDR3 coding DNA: TGTGCCAGCGGGAGGGTGGGGAGAGAGACCCAGTACTTC. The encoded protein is CASGRVGRETQYF.

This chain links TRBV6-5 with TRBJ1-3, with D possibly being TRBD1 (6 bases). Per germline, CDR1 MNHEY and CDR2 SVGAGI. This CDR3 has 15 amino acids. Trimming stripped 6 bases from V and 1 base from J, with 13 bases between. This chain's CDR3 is CASSLSTGSGNTIYF. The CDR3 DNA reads TGTGCCAGCAGCCTCTCGACAGGTTCTGGAAACACCATATATTTT.

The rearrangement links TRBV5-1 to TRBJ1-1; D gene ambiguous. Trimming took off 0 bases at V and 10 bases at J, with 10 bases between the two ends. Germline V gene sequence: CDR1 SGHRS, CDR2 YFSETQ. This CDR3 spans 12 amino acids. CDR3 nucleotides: TGCGCCAGCAGCTTGGAGGGAGGAGCAGCTTTCTTT. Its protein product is CASSLEGGAAFF.

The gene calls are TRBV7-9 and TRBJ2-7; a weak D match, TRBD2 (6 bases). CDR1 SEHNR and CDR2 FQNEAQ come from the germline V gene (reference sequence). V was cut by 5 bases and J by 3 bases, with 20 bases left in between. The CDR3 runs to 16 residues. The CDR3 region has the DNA TGTGCCAGCAGCGAACAGGATCCTCTGGGAGGCTACGAGCAGTACTTC. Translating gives CASSEQDPLGGYEQYF.

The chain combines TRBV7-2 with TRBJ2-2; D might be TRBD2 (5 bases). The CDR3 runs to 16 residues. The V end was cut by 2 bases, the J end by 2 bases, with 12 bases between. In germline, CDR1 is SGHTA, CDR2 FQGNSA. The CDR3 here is CASSLYLAQNTGELFF. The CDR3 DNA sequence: TGTGCCAGCAGCTTATACTTAGCGCAAAACACCGGGGAGCTGTTTTTT.

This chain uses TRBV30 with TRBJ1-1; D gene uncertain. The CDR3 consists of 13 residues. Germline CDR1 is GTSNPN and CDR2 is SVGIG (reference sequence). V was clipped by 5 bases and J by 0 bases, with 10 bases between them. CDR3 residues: CAWVGSLNTEAFF. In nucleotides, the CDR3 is TGTGCCTGGGTGGGGAGTTTGAACACTGAAGCTTTCTTT. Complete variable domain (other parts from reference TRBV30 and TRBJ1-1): SQTIHQWPATLVQPVGSPLSLECTVEGTSNPNLYWYRQAAGRGLQLLFYSVGIGQISSEVPQNLSASRPQDRQFILSSKKLLLSDSGFYLCAWVGSLNTEAFFGQGTRLTVV.

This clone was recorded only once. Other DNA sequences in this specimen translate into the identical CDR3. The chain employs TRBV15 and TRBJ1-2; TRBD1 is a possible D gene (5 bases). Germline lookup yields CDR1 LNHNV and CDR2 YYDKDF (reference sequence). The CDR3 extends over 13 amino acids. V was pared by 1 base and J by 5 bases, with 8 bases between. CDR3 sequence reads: CATSRAQGYGYTF. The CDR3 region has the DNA TGTGCCACCAGCAGAGCTCAGGGATATGGCTACACCTTC.

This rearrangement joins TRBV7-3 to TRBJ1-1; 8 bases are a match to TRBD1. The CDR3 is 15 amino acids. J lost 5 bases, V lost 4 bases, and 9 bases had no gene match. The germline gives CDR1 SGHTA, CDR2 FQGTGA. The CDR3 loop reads CASSSQGQAGTEAFF. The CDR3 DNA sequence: TGTGCCAGCAGCTCGCAGGGACAGGCCGGGACTGAAGCTTTCTTT. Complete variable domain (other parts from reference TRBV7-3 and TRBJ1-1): GAGVSQTPSNKVTEKGKYVELRCDPISGHTALYWYRQSLGQGPEFLIYFQGTGAADDSGLPNDRFFAVRPEGSVSTLKIQRTERGDSAVYLCASSSQGQAGTEAFFGQGTRLTVV.

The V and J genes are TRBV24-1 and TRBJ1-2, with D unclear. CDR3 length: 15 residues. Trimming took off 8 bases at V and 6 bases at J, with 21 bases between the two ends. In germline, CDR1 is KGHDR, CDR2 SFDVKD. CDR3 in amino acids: CATNPPPWPPHGYTF. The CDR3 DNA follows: TGTGCCACCAACCCTCCCCCCTGGCCCCCTCATGGCTACACCTTC.

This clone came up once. The CDR3: CASSLAWGSNYGYTF. CDR3 coding DNA: TGCGCCAGCAGCTTGGCCTGGGGCAGTAACTATGGCTACACCTTC. The V call is TRBV5-1, the J call TRBJ1-2; maybe TRBD1 (5 bases). V shed 0 bases and J shed 1 base, with 10 bases lying between them. From germline, CDR1 is SGHRS and CDR2 YFSETQ. This CDR3 region has 15 residues. The variable domain in full, completed from reference TRBV5-1 and TRBJ1-2, reads KAGVTQTPRYLIKTRGQQVTLSCSPISGHRSVSWYQQTPGQGLQFLFEYFSETQRNKGNFPGRFSGRQFSNSRSEMNVSTLELGDSALYLCASSLAWGSNYGYTFGSGTRLTVV.

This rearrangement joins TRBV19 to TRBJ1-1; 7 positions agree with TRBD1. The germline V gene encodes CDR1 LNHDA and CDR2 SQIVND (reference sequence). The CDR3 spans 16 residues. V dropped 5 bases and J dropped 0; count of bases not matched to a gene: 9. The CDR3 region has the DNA TGTGCCAGTAGTCGGAGGGGGCCGGACTTGAACACTGAAGCTTTCTTT. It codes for CASSRRGPDLNTEAFF.

CDR3 sequence reads: CASSSGGEQFF. The CDR3 nucleotides are TGTGCCAGCAGTTCGGGAGGGGAGCAGTTCTTC. The chain employs TRBV6-2 or TRBV6-3 and TRBJ2-1, with 8 positions matching TRBD2. Germline-derived CDR1 and CDR2 are MNHEY and SVGEGT. The CDR3 is 11 amino acids. The V segment lost 4 bases and the J segment 10 bases; nucleotides outside the gene matches: 0.

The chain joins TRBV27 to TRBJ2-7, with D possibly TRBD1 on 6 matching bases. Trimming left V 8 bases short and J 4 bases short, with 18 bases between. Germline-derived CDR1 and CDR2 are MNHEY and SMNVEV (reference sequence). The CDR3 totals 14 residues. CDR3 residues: CASAPVGQGYEQYF. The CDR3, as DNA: TGTGCCAGCGCCCCGGTCGGGCAGGGGTACGAGCAGTACTTC.

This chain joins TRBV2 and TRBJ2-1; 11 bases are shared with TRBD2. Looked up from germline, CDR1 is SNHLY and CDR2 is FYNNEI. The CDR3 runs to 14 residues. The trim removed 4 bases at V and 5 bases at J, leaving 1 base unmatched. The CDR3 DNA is TGTGCCAGCAGTGTAGCGGGGGGGAACAATGAGCAGTTCTTC. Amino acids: CASSVAGGNNEQFF. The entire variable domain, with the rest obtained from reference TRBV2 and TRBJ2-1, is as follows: EPEVTQTPSHQVTQMGQEVILRCVPISNHLYFYWYRQILGQKVEFLVSFYNNEISEKSEIFDDQFSVERPDGSNFTLKIRSTKLEDSAMYFCASSVAGGNNEQFFGPGTRLTVL.

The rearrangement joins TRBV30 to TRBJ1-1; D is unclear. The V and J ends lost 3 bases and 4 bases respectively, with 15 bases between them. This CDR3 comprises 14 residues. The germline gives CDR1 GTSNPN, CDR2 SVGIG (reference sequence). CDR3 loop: CAWSPDLYSTEAFF. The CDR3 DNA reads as TGTGCCTGGAGCCCGGACTTGTATTCCACTGAAGCTTTCTTT. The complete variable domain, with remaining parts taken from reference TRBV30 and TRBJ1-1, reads SQTIHQWPATLVQPVGSPLSLECTVEGTSNPNLYWYRQAAGRGLQLLFYSVGIGQISSEVPQNLSASRPQDRQFILSSKKLLLSDSGFYLCAWSPDLYSTEAFFGQGTRLTVV.

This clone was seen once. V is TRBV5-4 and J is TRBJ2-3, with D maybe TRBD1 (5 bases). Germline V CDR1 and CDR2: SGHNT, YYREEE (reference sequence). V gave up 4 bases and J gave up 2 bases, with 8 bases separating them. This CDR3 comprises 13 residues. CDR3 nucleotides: TGTGCCAGCAGCACGGACACCACAGATACGCAGTATTTT. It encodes CASSTDTTDTQYF.

The chain's CDR3 is CASSPLRDTDNYGYTF. The CDR3 nucleotides are TGTGCCAGCTCACCTTTGCGAGACACGGATAATTATGGCTACACCTTC. The chain joins TRBV18 to TRBJ1-2, with D hard to call. V shed 3 bases and J shed 5 bases, with 19 bases lying between them. The CDR3 has 16 residues. Germline V gene lookup returns CDR1 KGHSH and CDR2 LQKENI.

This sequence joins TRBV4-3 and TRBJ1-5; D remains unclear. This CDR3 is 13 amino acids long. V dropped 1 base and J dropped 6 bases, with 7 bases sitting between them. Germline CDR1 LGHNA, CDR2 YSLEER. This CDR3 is CASSQVRAQPQHF. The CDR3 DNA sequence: TGCGCCAGCAGCCAAGTGAGGGCTCAGCCCCAGCATTTT.

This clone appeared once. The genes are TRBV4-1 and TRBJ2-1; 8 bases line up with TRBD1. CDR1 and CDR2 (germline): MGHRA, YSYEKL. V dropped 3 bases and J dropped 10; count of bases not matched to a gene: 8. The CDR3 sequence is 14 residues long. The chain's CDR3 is CASSQGDRPGEQFF. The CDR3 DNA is TGCGCCAGCAGCCAGGGGGACAGGCCCGGAGAGCAGTTCTTC.

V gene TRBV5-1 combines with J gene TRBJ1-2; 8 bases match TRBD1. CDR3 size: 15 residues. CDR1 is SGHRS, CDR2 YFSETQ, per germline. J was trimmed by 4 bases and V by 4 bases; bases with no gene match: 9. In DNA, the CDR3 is TGCGCCAGCAGCAGGCTGACAGGGGCGTCCTATGGCTACACCTTC. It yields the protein CASSRLTGASYGYTF.